The 30 T cell receptor beta chains in this list originate from one sample, sequenced in a study of T cell repertoires in cytomegalovirus infection. TCRdb re-called the reads with MiXCR, one entry per CDR3 protein. The sample lists roughly 500,000 distinct CDR3 sequences; more than 30% were seen once. Antigens for these TCRs are unknown. The sample was cultured PBMCs, taken from culture after CMV antigen stimulation. These receptors came from a human donor in good health (CMV status not recorded). Some clones in this sample may be carry-over from other donors' samples.

V gene TRBV7-8 combines with J gene TRBJ1-6; D not resolved. There are 14 residues in the CDR3. V lost 2 bases and J 8 bases, leaving 10 bases between the germline ends. Looked up from germline, CDR1 is SGHVS and CDR2 is FQNEAQ. The CDR3 sequence is CASSLQVWDSPLHF. Written as DNA, the CDR3 is TGTGCCAGCAGCTTACAAGTCTGGGATTCACCCCTCCACTTT. Drawing the rest from reference TRBV7-8 and TRBJ1-6, the complete variable domain is GAGVSQSPRYKVAKRGQDVALRCDPISGHVSLFWYQQALGQGPEFLTYFQNEAQLDKSGLPSDRFFAERPEGSVSTLKIQRTQQEDSAVYLCASSLQVWDSPLHFGNGTRLTVT.

The J gene is TRBJ2-1, the V gene TRBV7-8, with D possibly TRBD2 on 6 matching bases. Germline CDR1 is SGHVS and CDR2 is FQNEAQ. Trimming took off 0 bases at V and 7 bases at J, with 13 bases between the two ends. The CDR3 has 15 amino acids. CDR3 sequence: CASSLASLSGNEQFF. CDR3 coding DNA: TGTGCCAGCAGCTTAGCCTCCCTTAGCGGAAATGAGCAGTTCTTC.

V usage is TRBV18 and J usage is TRBJ2-6, with D perhaps TRBD1 (6 bases). From germline, CDR1 is KGHSH and CDR2 LQKENI. CDR3 length: 19 amino acids. Trimming left V 3 bases short and J 0 bases short, with 18 bases between. DNA of the CDR3: TGTGCCAGCTCACCTTCGAGGGTCAGGGGAAGCTCTGGGGCCAACGTCCTGACTTTC. Protein sequence: CASSPSRVRGSSGANVLTF.

The gene calls are TRBV6-5 and TRBJ2-5; D gene uncertain. This CDR3 is 12 amino acids long. The V end lost 6 bases, the J end lost 1 base, and 6 bases lay between the germline ends. The germline V gene encodes CDR1 MNHEY and CDR2 SVGAGI. The CDR3 loop is CASRRPQETQYF. The DNA of the CDR3 is TGTGCCAGCAGGCGCCCCCAAGAGACCCAGTACTTC.

The chain couples TRBV6-1 to TRBJ1-6; D is uncertain. Germline values: CDR1 MNHNS, CDR2 SASEGT. The V and J ends lost 10 bases and 7 bases respectively, with 17 bases between them. CDR3 length equals 14 residues. CDR3 in amino acids: CATRNIILNSPLHF. In DNA, the CDR3 is TGTGCCACCAGAAACATTATTTTGAATTCACCCCTCCACTTT.

This clonotype appeared a few times. V and J are TRBV5-4 and TRBJ2-5; TRBD2 might be the D (5 bases). The V end was cut by 3 bases, the J end by 2 bases, with 8 bases between. The CDR3 sequence is 13 residues long. From germline, CDR1 is SGHNT and CDR2 YYREEE (reference sequence). The CDR3 nucleotides read TGTGCCAGCAGCTATAGGACTCAAGAGACCCAGTACTTC. Its translation: CASSYRTQETQYF.

Ten or more counts support this clonotype. The chain carries TRBV7-2 and TRBJ2-1, with 12 nucleotides matching TRBD2. The CDR3 length is 16 residues. In germline, CDR1 is SGHTA, CDR2 FQGNSA. With V trimmed by 1 base and J by 4 bases, 2 bases remained unmatched. CDR3 sequence: CASSLGTSGVYNEQFF. The CDR3 DNA reads as TGTGCCAGCAGCTTAGGGACTAGCGGGGTTTACAATGAGCAGTTCTTC.

This clonotype was counted only a few times. V is TRBV12-3 or TRBV12-4 and J is TRBJ2-3, with TRBD2 identical over 8 bases. V gave up 2 bases and J gave up 3 bases; unmatched junction bases: 13. The CDR3 extends over 18 amino acids. In DNA, the CDR3 is TGTGCCAGCAGTTTACGTCCCAGCGGGAGTTACGGTACAGATACGCAGTATTTT. This sequence encodes CASSLRPSGSYGTDTQYF.

The V gene is TRBV6-2 or TRBV6-3, the J gene TRBJ2-6; D might be TRBD1 (5 bases). V was pared by 8 bases and J by 0 bases, with 14 bases between. The V gene's germline CDR1 is MNHEY and CDR2 SVGEGT. The CDR3 covers 16 residues. DNA for the CDR3: TGTGCCAGCGCTAAGGGGTCCTTCTCTGGGGCCAACGTCCTGACTTTC. As protein: CASAKGSFSGANVLTF.

This clonotype was detected a few times. The chain recombines TRBV4-1 with TRBJ1-1; possible D gene TRBD1, 6 bases. CDR3 length equals 15 residues. V was pared by 1 base and J by 10 bases, with 19 bases between. Looked up from germline, CDR1 is MGHRA and CDR2 is YSYEKL. The CDR3 loop is CASSQGGAAGLTAFF. CDR3 nucleotides: TGCGCCAGCAGCCAAGGGGGGGCGGCCGGGTTGACAGCTTTCTTT.

The chain couples TRBV29-1 to TRBJ1-3; weak D call: TRBD1 (6 bases). V was pared by 5 bases and J by 2 bases, with 10 bases between. Germline loops: CDR1 SQVTM, CDR2 ANQGSEA. The CDR3 sequence is 13 residues long. The CDR3: CSVSSGAGNTIYF. DNA for the CDR3: TGCAGCGTTTCATCAGGGGCTGGAAACACCATATATTTT.

This sequence joins TRBV28 and TRBJ2-6, with D maybe TRBD1 (5 bases). Trimming pared 3 bases from V and 2 bases from J, leaving 11 bases between. The CDR3 is made up of 16 amino acids. Germline V gives CDR1 MDHEN, CDR2 SYDVKM. The CDR3 nucleotides read TGTGCCAGCAGTTTGATCCAGGGCACTGGGGCCAACGTCCTGACTTTC. It specifies CASSLIQGTGANVLTF.

This clonotype has only a few counts. The chain joins TRBV20-1 to TRBJ2-1; 11 positions agree with TRBD1. Germline CDR1 and CDR2: DFQATT and SNEGSKA (reference sequence). V lost 6 bases and J lost 6; bases outside the gene matches: 10. CDR3 length equals 15 residues. CDR3 sequence: CSALPGQGASNEQFF. In DNA form, the CDR3 reads TGCAGTGCCCTACCCGGACAGGGGGCTAGCAATGAGCAGTTCTTC.

This clonotype was observed a few times. The chain links TRBV7-3 to TRBJ2-2; no reliable D call. Trimming shortened V by 5 bases and J by 8 bases, and 9 bases separated the two germline ends. CDR3 length: 12 residues. The germline V gene encodes CDR1 SGHTA and CDR2 FQGTGA. CDR3 region: CASSDLRGELFF. CDR3 sequence (DNA): TGTGCCAGCAGCGATCTTCGGGGGGAGCTGTTTTTT.

In its sample, this clonotype was seen many times. This chain joins TRBV7-2 and TRBJ2-3, with a possible D match to TRBD1 (5 bases). CDR3 length: 14 residues. Germline values: CDR1 SGHTA, CDR2 FQGNSA. V shed 5 bases and J shed 0 bases, with 9 bases lying between them. CDR3: CASSPGHSTDTQYF. CDR3 DNA: TGTGCCAGCAGCCCAGGACACAGCACAGATACGCAGTATTTT.

CDR3 amino acids: CASSQLSGRTSTDTQYF. The CDR3 coding sequence is TGTGCCAGCAGTCAACTTAGCGGCCGAACTAGCACAGATACGCAGTATTTT. The rearrangement joins TRBV12-3 or TRBV12-4 to TRBJ2-3; D may be TRBD2 (6 bases). This CDR3 has 17 residues. V shed 5 bases and J shed 0 bases, with 18 bases lying between them.

V is TRBV6-5 and J is TRBJ1-1; tentatively, D is TRBD1 (5 bases). Trimming shortened V by 6 bases and J by 4 bases, and 15 bases separated the two germline ends. The length of the CDR3 is 14 residues. Per the germline V gene, CDR1 is MNHEY and CDR2 is SVGAGI. CDR3 in DNA: TGTGCCAGCAGACCGTCTGGGCAGGGCACTGAAGCTTTCTTT. Amino acids: CASRPSGQGTEAFF.

This chain links TRBV28 with TRBJ2-5; TRBD2 aligns across 8 bases. After removal of 5 bases from V and 5 bases from J, the junction contained 13 bases not matched to a gene. Germline CDR1 reads MDHEN; CDR2 reads SYDVKM. The CDR3 is 16 residues long. CDR3 protein: CASSVGLGPVEETQYF. Here the CDR3 DNA reads TGTGCCAGCAGTGTGGGACTAGGTCCAGTCGAGGAGACCCAGTACTTC.

This clonotype appeared a few times. The rearrangement links TRBV7-2 to TRBJ2-1, with no clear D. This CDR3 is 17 amino acids long. V was shortened by 5 bases and J by 4 bases, with 21 bases between the two germline ends. Germline CDR1 reads SGHTA; CDR2 reads FQGNSA. The DNA for the CDR3 is TGTGCCAGCAGCCTCCTGTTTCTTCAGAGCCCTTACAATGAGCAGTTCTTC. Amino acid sequence: CASSLLFLQSPYNEQFF.

This clonotype was observed a few times. The chain uses TRBV28 and TRBJ2-4; no clear D gene. This CDR3 is built from 14 residues. V was pared by 5 bases and J by 5 bases, with 13 bases between. From germline, CDR1 is MDHEN and CDR2 SYDVKM. This chain's CDR3 is CASSLLGLQNIQYF. CDR3 bases: TGTGCCAGCAGTCTCTTGGGGTTACAAAACATTCAGTACTTC. Full variable domain (missing parts from reference TRBV28 and TRBJ2-4): DVKVTQSSRYLVKRTGEKVFLECVQDMDHENMFWYRQDPGLGLRLIYFSYDVKMKEKGDIPEGYSVSREKKERFSLILESASTNQTSMYLCASSLLGLQNIQYFGAGTRLSVL.

The chain uses TRBV7-8 and TRBJ2-1; 7 bases align to TRBD2. The CDR3 is 16 amino acids. Per germline, CDR1 SGHVS and CDR2 FQNEAQ. Trimming at V came to 1 base and at J to 9 bases, leaving 12 bases not matched to a gene. The CDR3 spells CASSLVASGTGGEQFF. CDR3 DNA: TGTGCCAGCAGCTTAGTGGCTAGCGGTACTGGGGGTGAGCAGTTCTTC.

This clonotype was counted a few times. The rearrangement uses TRBV12-3 or TRBV12-4 and TRBJ2-2; TRBD2 matches at 11 bases. This CDR3 region has 15 residues. V was pared by 5 bases and J by 6 bases, with 5 bases of the junction left unmatched. The CDR3: CASSGLAGLSGELFF. CDR3 sequence (DNA): TGTGCCAGCAGTGGACTAGCGGGTCTCTCCGGGGAGCTGTTTTTT.

The V call is TRBV7-7, the J call TRBJ2-5, with 10 bases identical to TRBD2. Germline V lookup: CDR1 SSHAT, CDR2 FNYEAQ (reference sequence). CDR3 length: 16 amino acids. With V trimmed by 5 bases and J by 1 base, 7 bases remained unmatched. The CDR3 spells CASSKGLAESQETQYF. As DNA, the CDR3 is TGTGCCAGCAGCAAAGGACTAGCGGAAAGCCAAGAGACCCAGTACTTC. Drawing the rest from reference TRBV7-7 and TRBJ2-5, the complete variable domain is GAGVSQSPRYKVTKRGQDVTLRCDPISSHATLYWYQQALGQGPEFLTYFNYEAQPDKSGLPSDRFSAERPEGSISTLTIQRTEQRDSAMYRCASSKGLAESQETQYFGPGTRLLVL.

The table lists this clonotype with many counts. The rearrangement links TRBV29-1 to TRBJ1-1; maybe TRBD1 (6 bases). This CDR3 is built from 13 residues. Per the germline V gene, CDR1 is SQVTM and CDR2 is ANQGSEA. Trimming took 5 bases from V and 2 from J, leaving 12 bases between them. CDR3 protein: CSVRTGLNTEAFF. CDR3 in DNA: TGCAGCGTTAGAACAGGGCTAAACACTGAAGCTTTCTTT.

This clonotype was found many times. J is TRBJ2-3 and V is TRBV7-2; D uncertain. CDR1 is SGHTA, CDR2 FQGNSA, per germline. V shed 5 bases and J shed 0 bases, with 15 bases lying between them. The CDR3 runs 16 residues. CDR3 sequence (DNA): TGTGCCAGCAGCGATAAGATCTGGGGAAGCACAGATACGCAGTATTTT. Encoded protein: CASSDKIWGSTDTQYF.

The rearrangement uses TRBV27 and TRBJ1-1; D unresolved. Germline V lookup: CDR1 MNHEY, CDR2 SMNVEV (reference sequence). This CDR3 spans 13 amino acids. Between the trimmed V and J ends, which lost 6 bases and 3 bases, there was a span of 11 bases. The CDR3 is CASSSSRYTEAFF. The CDR3 DNA reads as TGTGCCAGCAGCTCCAGTAGGTACACTGAAGCTTTCTTT.

This clonotype was detected many times. This chain uses TRBV10-3 with TRBJ2-3; D possibly uses TRBD1 or TRBD2 (5 bases each). Germline-derived CDR1 and CDR2 are ENHRY and SYGVKD. The V end lost 0 bases, the J end lost 4 bases, and 23 bases lay between the germline ends. The CDR3 loop spans 19 amino acids. CDR3 region: CAISESGGGAEPRADTQYF. The CDR3 DNA sequence: TGTGCCATCAGTGAGTCCGGAGGTGGGGCCGAGCCTCGGGCAGATACGCAGTATTTT.

This sequence joins TRBV5-3 and TRBJ2-1; D remains ambiguous. TRBV5-3 is filed as an ORF, its function uncertain. The V and J ends lost 9 bases and 0 bases respectively, with 13 bases between them. CDR3 length: 14 amino acids. The CDR3 protein is CATPTTRSYNEQFF. For the CDR3, the DNA is TGTGCCACCCCCACTACCCGCTCCTACAATGAGCAGTTCTTC.

The chain carries TRBV7-2 and TRBJ1-6; TRBD1 might be the D (6 bases). V lost 2 bases to trimming and J lost 9 bases, with 14 bases between them. Germline V gives CDR1 SGHTA, CDR2 FQGNSA. This CDR3 region has 15 residues. CDR3 nucleotides: TGTGCCAGCAGCTTATACAGGGTTCTCCCTTCACCCCTCCACTTT. Encoded protein: CASSLYRVLPSPLHF.

This clonotype has only a few counts. The chain carries TRBV10-3 and TRBJ1-1; TRBD1 matches 8 bases. J was trimmed by 4 bases and V by 5 bases; bases with no gene match: 15. Looked up from germline, CDR1 is ENHRY and CDR2 is SYGVKD. The CDR3 covers 17 residues. The CDR3 sequence is CAISRGALQGVGTEAFF. The DNA of the CDR3 is TGTGCCATCAGTCGGGGGGCCCTACAGGGGGTTGGCACTGAAGCTTTCTTT.